The clone carrying this TCR beta chain was seen a handful of times. The antigen is undetermined. TCRdb re-analysed the 5' RACE reads in MiXCR, keeping a single row per CDR3 protein. This table has 300,000 to 400,000 distinct CDR3 sequences, about 12% appearing once. The data derive from a study of T cells after yellow fever vaccination. Study-wide results and caveats: Reappearance after the booster was observed for most primary-vaccination clones (96% CD4, approximately 90% CD8). Within FACS-sorted repertoires, abundant clonotypes contaminating from the bulk population could be present. Relatively few clonotypes were ones that appeared in both CD4 and CD8 compartments.

Trimming cost V 4 bases and J 5 bases, with 14 bases left between them. CDR1 LNHNV and CDR2 YYDKDF come from the germline V gene (reference sequence). The CDR3 is made up of 14 amino acids. This material consisted of CD4+ T cells sorted from PBMCs, taken 15 days after the yellow fever booster vaccination. The receptor was isolated from a man younger than 35 who received the YFV17D yellow fever vaccine. The rearrangement uses TRBV15 and TRBJ2-5; D may be TRBD2 (5 bases). The CDR3 coding sequence is TGTGCCACCAGCAACCCCGTGGGCGGGGAGACCCAGTACTTC. Amino acids: CATSNPVGGETQYF. Combining the CDR3 with reference TRBV15 and TRBJ2-5 gives the whole variable domain DAMVIQNPRYQVTQFGKPVTLSCSQTLNHNVMYWYQQKSSQAPKLLFHYYDKDFNNEADTPDNFQSRRPNTSFCFLDIRSPGLGDTAMYLCATSNPVGGETQYFGPGTRLLVL.